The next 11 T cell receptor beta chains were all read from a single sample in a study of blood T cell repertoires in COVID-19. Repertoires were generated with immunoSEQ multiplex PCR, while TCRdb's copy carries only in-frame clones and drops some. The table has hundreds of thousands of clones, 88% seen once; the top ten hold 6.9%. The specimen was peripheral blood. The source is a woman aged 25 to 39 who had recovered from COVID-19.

CDR3 coding DNA: TGCGCCAGCAGCCGACTAGCGGTTCAAGAGACCCAGTACTTC. Translated: CASSRLAVQETQYF. J is TRBJ2-5 and V is TRBV5-1; the match to TRBD2 covers 9 bases. The germline CDR1 and CDR2 sequences are SGHRS and YFSETQ. There are 14 residues in the CDR3. The V gene end was trimmed by 4 bases and the J gene end by 2 bases; junction bases not matched to a gene: 3.

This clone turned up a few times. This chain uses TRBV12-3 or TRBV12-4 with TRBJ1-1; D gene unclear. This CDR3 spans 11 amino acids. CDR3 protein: CAIELRTEAFF. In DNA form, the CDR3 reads TGTGCAATCGAGCTGCGAACTGAAGCTTTCTTT.

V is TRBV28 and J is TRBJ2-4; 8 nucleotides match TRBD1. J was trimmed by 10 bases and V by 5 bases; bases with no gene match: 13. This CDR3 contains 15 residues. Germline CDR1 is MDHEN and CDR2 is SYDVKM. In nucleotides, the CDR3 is TGTGCCAGCAGTGACGCAGGGGGCGCCCGATATATTCAGTACTTC. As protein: CASSDAGGARYIQYF.

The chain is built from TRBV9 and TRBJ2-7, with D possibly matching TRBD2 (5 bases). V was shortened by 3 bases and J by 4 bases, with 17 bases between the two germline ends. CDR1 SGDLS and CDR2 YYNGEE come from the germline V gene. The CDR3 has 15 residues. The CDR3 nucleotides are TGTGCCAGCAGCGCTGGCACCTCGGGAAAATACGAGCAGTACTTC. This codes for CASSAGTSGKYEQYF.

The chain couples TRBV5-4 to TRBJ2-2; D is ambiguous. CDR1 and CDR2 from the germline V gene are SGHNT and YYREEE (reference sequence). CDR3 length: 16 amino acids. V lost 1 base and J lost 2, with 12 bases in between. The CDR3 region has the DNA TGTGCCAGCAGCTTGTTTGGTACTGCTAACACCGGGGAGCTGTTTTTT. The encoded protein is CASSLFGTANTGELFF.

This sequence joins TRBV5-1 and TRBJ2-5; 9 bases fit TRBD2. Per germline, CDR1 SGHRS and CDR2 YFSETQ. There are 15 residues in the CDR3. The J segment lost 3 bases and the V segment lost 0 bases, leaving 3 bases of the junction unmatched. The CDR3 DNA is TGCGCCAGCAGCTTGGGACTAGCGGACGAAGAGACCCAGTACTTC. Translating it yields CASSLGLADEETQYF.

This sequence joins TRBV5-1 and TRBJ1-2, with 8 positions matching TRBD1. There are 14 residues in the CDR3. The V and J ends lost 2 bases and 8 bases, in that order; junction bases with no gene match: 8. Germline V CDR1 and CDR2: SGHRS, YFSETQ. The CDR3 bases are TGCGCCAGCAGCTTCATTCAGGGGGCTCAAGGCTACACCTTC. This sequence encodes CASSFIQGAQGYTF.

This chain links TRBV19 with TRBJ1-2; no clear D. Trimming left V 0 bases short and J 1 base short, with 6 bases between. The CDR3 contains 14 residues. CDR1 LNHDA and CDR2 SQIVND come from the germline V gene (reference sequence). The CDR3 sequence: CASSIDRFNYGYTF. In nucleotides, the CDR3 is TGTGCCAGTAGTATAGATCGGTTTAACTATGGCTACACCTTC. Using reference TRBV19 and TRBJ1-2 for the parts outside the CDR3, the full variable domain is DGGITQSPKYLFRKEGQNVTLSCEQNLNHDAMYWYRQDPGQGLRLIYYSQIVNDFQKGDIAEGYSVSREKKESFPLTVTSAQKNPTAFYLCASSIDRFNYGYTFGSGTRLTVV.

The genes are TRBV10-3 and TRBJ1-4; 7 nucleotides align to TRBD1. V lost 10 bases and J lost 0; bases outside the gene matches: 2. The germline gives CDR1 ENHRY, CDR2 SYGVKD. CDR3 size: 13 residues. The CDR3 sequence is CASTGATNEKLFF. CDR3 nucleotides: TGTGCCAGTACAGGGGCAACTAATGAAAAACTGTTTTTT.

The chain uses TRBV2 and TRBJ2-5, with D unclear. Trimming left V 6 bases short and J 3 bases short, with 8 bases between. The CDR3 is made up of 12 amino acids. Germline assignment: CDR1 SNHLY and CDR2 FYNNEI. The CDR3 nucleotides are TGTGCCAGCAGCGCCAGTGAAGAGACCCAGTACTTC. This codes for CASSASEETQYF. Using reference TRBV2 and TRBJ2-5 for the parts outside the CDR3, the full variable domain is EPEVTQTPSHQVTQMGQEVILRCVPISNHLYFYWYRQILGQKVEFLVSFYNNEISEKSEIFDDQFSVERPDGSNFTLKIRSTKLEDSAMYFCASSASEETQYFGPGTRLLVL.

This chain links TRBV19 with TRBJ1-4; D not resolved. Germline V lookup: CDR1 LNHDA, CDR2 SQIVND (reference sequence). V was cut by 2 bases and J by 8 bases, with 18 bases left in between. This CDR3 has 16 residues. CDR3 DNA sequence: TGTGCCAGTAGTATACTGTTTGAGGGATTCTCCGAAAAACTGTTTTTT. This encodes CASSILFEGFSEKLFF.